This T cell receptor beta chain was sequenced during a study of T cell repertoires in aging, cancer and after chemotherapy (dated by TCRdb to the late 2010s). About the investigation overall: Donors were distributed across six age groups ranging from 30 or younger to 70 or older, with at least three individuals included per group. Alongside some 100 healthy donors serving as a reference group, the cohort included some 220 cancer patients, of whom some 94 had hematological cancers and about 130 had solid cancers. In total, the full dataset held 10 million or so TCR reads. In the hematological group, the paired samples taken before and after chemotherapy came from chronic lymphocytic leukemia patients who were treated with regimens based on fludarabine or bendamustine. To look at immunoaging and at how T cells reconstitute after chemotherapy, the study profiled TCR beta repertoires in peripheral blood from both healthy donors and cancer patients.

Multiplex touch-down PCR with a mixed TRB-A/B primer pool was used to amplify rearranged TRB sequences covering the V, D and J segments. Illumina adapters and sample indices were attached to the amplicons in two consecutive PCR reactions using Phusion HS II polymerase. Amplicons were gel-purified using the NucleoSpin Gel and PCR Clean-up kit and were subsequently checked with Qubit and an Agilent 2100 Bioanalyzer. The libraries were sequenced on an Illumina MiSeq with 600-cycle, single-indexed, paired-end runs. In the source study's methods: MiXCR versions 2.12 and 3.0.5 were used to process TRB sequences. Each unique CDR3 nucleotide sequence was counted as one clone, and only productive sequences with at least two reads were retained. Shannon diversity, evenness, clonality (one minus evenness), and alpha-parameterized diversity profiles from alpha 0 to 5 were included as repertoire metrics. The IGoR algorithm was used to calculate generation probabilities for clones in the paired samples taken before and after chemotherapy. The raw public reads went through TCRdb reprocessing: fastp at Q25, MiXCR clone calling, in-frame beta chains kept. Duplicate CDR3 protein sequences are folded into a single record with the most common DNA and genes. TCRdb, not the authors, supplied the V and J calls. The sample table shows 3,000 or so distinct CDR3 sequences, and approximately 42% are seen once. The ten biggest clones cover nearly 35% of the sample.

This clonotype was picked up a small number of times. Its specific antigen is unknown. No clone much larger than this one lies a single base away; base qualities are absent. TCR beta rearrangements were amplified from genomic DNA extracted from peripheral blood rather than from sorted cells or RNA. Overall study outcomes, separate from this receptor: Lymphoid organ infiltration was present in the hematological cancer patients, and this infiltration may itself impair thymic emigration or the expansion of peripheral T cells. It was noted by the authors that conclusions about immunological memory after chemotherapy cannot be drawn from the repertoire data. In both cancer cohorts, the median generation probability rose over the chemotherapy interval, which suggests that the repertoire was reconstituted through rebound thymic output. Compared with age-matched healthy donors, untreated patients with hematological or solid cancers had significantly lower TCR diversity and higher clonality in blood. Declining TCR diversity with age in healthy donors was mainly explained by loss of richness; in cancer patients, loss of evenness also contributed.

Sample: blood. The clonotype comes from a human donor with a blood cancer.

Here is the DNA: TGTGCCAGCAGTGGGAGGGTCGAACATTTTTCCTACGAGCAGTACTTC. Translated, this gives CASSGRVEHFSYEQYF. The chain employs TRBV6-5 and TRBJ2-7, and 7 junctional nucleotides match TRBD2. Per the germline V gene, MNHEY is the CDR1 and SVGAGI is the CDR2. The CDR3, from cysteine to phenylalanine, totals 16 residues. The kept DNA is CDR3 alone, 48 bases in frame from the first base. Trimmed from V: 5 bases; trimmed from J: 1 base; junction bases lacking a gene match: 11.